Presented here are 27 T cell receptor beta chains from one specimen sequenced in a study of OX40 agonist ivuxolimab in advanced cancers. Profiling relied on immunoSEQ multiplex PCR, and the TCRdb table lists in-frame clones only, not all of them. The sample comprises about 110,000 clones, around 93% of which are singletons, and around 0.64% rests with the top ten. The specimen was CD4+ or CD8+ T cells sorted from blood, collected in a trial of the OX40 agonist ivuxolimab. These receptors came from an adult with an advanced solid tumor such as melanoma, head and neck, liver or kidney cancer.

This sequence joins TRBV30 and TRBJ2-7, with 7 bases lining up with TRBD2. Unmatched junction bases numbered 4, after V lost 3 bases and J lost 2 bases. The CDR3 extends over 13 amino acids. Germline-derived CDR1 and CDR2 are GTSNPN and SVGIG (reference sequence). In DNA, the CDR3 is TGTGCCTGGAGCCGGGGGGTAACCTACGAGCAGTACTTC. Translation gives CAWSRGVTYEQYF. Using reference TRBV30 and TRBJ2-7 for the parts outside the CDR3, the full variable domain is SQTIHQWPATLVQPVGSPLSLECTVEGTSNPNLYWYRQAAGRGLQLLFYSVGIGQISSEVPQNLSASRPQDRQFILSSKKLLLSDSGFYLCAWSRGVTYEQYFGPGTRLTVT.

The chain is built from TRBV18 and TRBJ2-1, with D unresolved. Trimming left V 2 bases short and J 0 bases short, with 8 bases between. The CDR3 consists of 15 residues. Germline V gene data show CDR1 as KGHSH and CDR2 as LQKENI. Here the CDR3 DNA reads TGTGCCAGCTCACCAAGACGGTCCTCCTACAATGAGCAGTTCTTC. It yields the protein CASSPRRSSYNEQFF.

In its sample, this clone was seen a few times. The V call is TRBV19, the J call TRBJ1-5, with TRBD1 matching over 7 bases. Trimming removed 2 bases from V and 3 bases from J; junction bases left unmatched: 4. The CDR3 has 15 residues. The germline gives CDR1 LNHDA, CDR2 SQIVND (reference sequence). The CDR3 is CASSILDRPNQPQHF. The DNA for the CDR3 is TGTGCCAGTAGTATACTGGACAGGCCCAATCAGCCCCAGCATTTT.

This clone occurred once. This chain joins TRBV5-1 and TRBJ2-3; 7 bases are a match to TRBD1. The CDR3 sequence is 13 residues long. The V and J ends lost 5 bases and 6 bases, in that order; junction bases with no gene match: 6. Germline-derived CDR1 and CDR2 are SGHRS and YFSETQ. CDR3 sequence: CASSSDRRDTQYF. CDR3 DNA sequence: TGCGCCAGCAGTTCGGACAGGCGGGATACGCAGTATTTT.

The rearrangement links TRBV19 to TRBJ2-7; D is possibly TRBD2 (5 bases). V shed 1 base and J shed 7 bases, with 11 bases lying between them. Looked up from germline, CDR1 is LNHDA and CDR2 is SQIVND (reference sequence). This CDR3 has 13 amino acids. The DNA for the CDR3 is TGTGCCAGTAGTATAGGTCCGGGGTGGGAGCAGTACTTC. Protein product: CASSIGPGWEQYF. The complete variable domain, with remaining parts taken from reference TRBV19 and TRBJ2-7, reads DGGITQSPKYLFRKEGQNVTLSCEQNLNHDAMYWYRQDPGQGLRLIYYSQIVNDFQKGDIAEGYSVSREKKESFPLTVTSAQKNPTAFYLCASSIGPGWEQYFGPGTRLTVT.

The chain employs TRBV7-2 and TRBJ2-1, with 10 bases identical to TRBD2. The J segment lost 3 bases and the V segment lost 3 bases, leaving 5 bases of the junction unmatched. Germline CDR1 SGHTA, CDR2 FQGNSA. CDR3 length: 16 residues. The CDR3 DNA reads as TGTGCCAGCAGCTTTATGACTAGCGGGTACTACAATGAGCAGTTCTTC. Translating it yields CASSFMTSGYYNEQFF.

This chain uses TRBV27 with TRBJ1-5, with D unresolved. CDR1 is MNHEY, CDR2 SMNVEV, per germline (reference sequence). V gave up 4 bases and J gave up 1 base, with 17 bases separating them. The CDR3 spans 17 residues. The CDR3 sequence: CASSSTKVGLSNQPQHF. Written as DNA, the CDR3 is TGTGCCAGCAGTTCCACCAAAGTGGGCTTGAGCAATCAGCCCCAGCATTTT.

This clone was seen only once. At the DNA level, this CDR3 is encoded by other sequences in the same sample as well. This rearrangement joins TRBV5-4 to TRBJ2-5; 9 nucleotides agree with TRBD2. The CDR3 spans 15 residues. V trimming: 1 base; J trimming: 5 bases; junction bases outside the gene matches: 6. Germline-derived CDR1 and CDR2 are SGHNT and YYREEE (reference sequence). The CDR3: CASSLWAGGPETQYF. The CDR3, as DNA: TGTGCCAGCAGCTTGTGGGCGGGAGGGCCGGAGACCCAGTACTTC.

The chain has TRBV9 and TRBJ2-2, with 9 bases lining up with TRBD2. V was pared by 4 bases and J by 5 bases, with 15 bases of the junction left unmatched. The CDR3 totals 18 residues. Germline CDR1 SGDLS, CDR2 YYNGEE. The CDR3 protein is CASSPRALSGRGTGELFF. The CDR3 DNA follows: TGTGCCAGCAGCCCCCGAGCCCTTAGCGGGAGAGGAACCGGGGAGCTGTTTTTT.

The J gene is TRBJ2-3, the V gene TRBV5-1; 7 bases line up with TRBD1. Germline-derived CDR1 and CDR2 are SGHRS and YFSETQ. V trimming: 4 bases; J trimming: 2 bases; junction bases outside the gene matches: 4. The CDR3 loop spans 14 amino acids. The DNA for the CDR3 is TGCGCCAGCAGCCGGGACAGCCCCACAGATACGCAGTATTTT. This translates into CASSRDSPTDTQYF.

V gene TRBV5-1 combines with J gene TRBJ2-3, with D uncertain. Trimming stripped 5 bases from V and 0 bases from J, with 10 bases between. This CDR3 contains 14 residues. Germline V gene sequence: CDR1 SGHRS, CDR2 YFSETQ. The CDR3 is CASSPGFSTDTQYF. The CDR3 DNA reads as TGCGCCAGCAGTCCCGGCTTTAGCACAGATACGCAGTATTTT. Full variable domain (missing parts from reference TRBV5-1 and TRBJ2-3): KAGVTQTPRYLIKTRGQQVTLSCSPISGHRSVSWYQQTPGQGLQFLFEYFSETQRNKGNFPGRFSGRQFSNSRSEMNVSTLELGDSALYLCASSPGFSTDTQYFGPGTRLTVL.

This rearrangement joins TRBV27 to TRBJ1-5; D is perhaps TRBD1 (5 bases). The CDR3 length is 18 residues. Germline lookup yields CDR1 MNHEY and CDR2 SMNVEV (reference sequence). The V and J ends lost 0 bases and 0 bases respectively, with 15 bases between them. Here the CDR3 DNA reads TGTGCCAGCAGTTTATCGGGCCAGGGCGTTTATAGCAATCAGCCCCAGCATTTT. Translation: CASSLSGQGVYSNQPQHF.

This rearrangement joins TRBV15 to TRBJ1-5; 7 bases are shared with TRBD1. This CDR3 is 17 amino acids long. Trimming at V came to 0 bases and at J to 7 bases, leaving 12 bases not matched to a gene. Per germline, CDR1 LNHNV and CDR2 YYDKDF (reference sequence). The CDR3 loop is CATSREQGTAIRQPQHF. DNA for the CDR3: TGTGCCACCAGCAGAGAACAGGGGACTGCTATTCGCCAGCCCCAGCATTTT.

This rearrangement joins TRBV19 to TRBJ2-1; D is unclear. Trimming removed 3 bases from V and 4 bases from J, with 13 bases in between. The CDR3 length is 15 residues. CDR1 is LNHDA and CDR2 is SQIVND in the germline V gene (reference sequence). The CDR3 here is CASSIHRATYNEQFF. CDR3 DNA: TGTGCCAGTAGTATCCACCGGGCGACGTACAATGAGCAGTTCTTC.

This clone has just one count. This chain connects TRBV10-3 to TRBJ2-7; 8 bases fit TRBD2. Germline values: CDR1 ENHRY, CDR2 SYGVKD. The V gene end was trimmed by 11 bases and the J gene end by 2 bases; junction bases not matched to a gene: 2. The CDR3 has 11 residues. The DNA for the CDR3 is TGTGCCTCGGGGGGGACCTACGAGCAGTACTTC. It yields the protein CASGGTYEQYF.

CDR3 loop: CASTPDAAHQVVYTF. The CDR3 nucleotides are TGTGCCAGCACCCCGGATGCAGCCCATCAAGTAGTCTACACCTTC. The chain has TRBV5-6 and TRBJ1-2; no clear D. Trimming cost V 6 bases and J 10 bases, with 25 bases left between them. The CDR3 totals 15 residues. Germline V CDR1 and CDR2: SGHDT, YYEEEE.

This rearrangement joins TRBV11-3 to TRBJ1-2, with 7 bases matching TRBD1. In germline, CDR1 is SGHNT, CDR2 YENEEA. The CDR3 runs to 11 residues. After removal of 5 bases from V and 14 bases from J, the junction contained 8 bases not matched to a gene. The CDR3 nucleotides are TGTGCCAGCAGCCGCGGACAGGAGGGGACCTTC. Its protein is CASSRGQEGTF.

This rearrangement joins TRBV4-1 to TRBJ1-2; 7 bases are shared with TRBD1. V was pared by 0 bases and J by 4 bases, with 8 bases of the junction left unmatched. This CDR3 spans 16 amino acids. CDR1 is MGHRA and CDR2 is YSYEKL in the germline V gene. The CDR3 loop reads CASSQDIGGPSYGYTF. The CDR3 region has the DNA TGCGCCAGCAGCCAAGATATAGGGGGCCCCAGCTATGGCTACACCTTC.

This clone was detected only a few times. J is TRBJ1-2 and V is TRBV11-2; possibly TRBD1 for D (6 bases). Germline CDR1 SGHAT, CDR2 FQNNGV. V was shortened by 0 bases and J by 4 bases, with 12 bases between the two germline ends. CDR3 length equals 15 residues. The CDR3 DNA reads TGTGCCAGCAGCTTAGATGGCCAGGGGAGCTATGGCTACACCTTC. Encoded protein: CASSLDGQGSYGYTF.

The chain joins TRBV5-1 to TRBJ2-2; 12 bases line up with TRBD2. The CDR3 has 16 residues. Germline V gene lookup returns CDR1 SGHRS and CDR2 YFSETQ. J was trimmed by 4 bases and V by 4 bases; bases with no gene match: 5. The CDR3 loop reads CASSGQLAGGTGELFF. The CDR3 region has the DNA TGCGCCAGCAGCGGCCAACTAGCGGGAGGCACCGGGGAGCTGTTTTTT.

The chain employs TRBV13 and TRBJ1-1; D gene uncertain. Trimming left V 5 bases short and J 2 bases short, with 9 bases between. This CDR3 has 13 amino acids. The V gene's germline CDR1 is PRHDT and CDR2 FYEKMQ (reference sequence). The CDR3 spells CASSRERNTEAFF. The DNA of the CDR3 is TGTGCCAGCAGCAGAGAGAGAAACACTGAAGCTTTCTTT.

The V and J genes are TRBV7-6 and TRBJ2-7; D unclear. The CDR3 covers 15 residues. V was cut by 3 bases and J by 0 bases, with 12 bases left in between. Germline values: CDR1 SGHVS, CDR2 FNYEAQ. This chain's CDR3 is CASSLSFTASYEQYF. As DNA, the CDR3 is TGTGCCAGCAGCTTGAGTTTCACAGCCTCCTACGAGCAGTACTTC.

The chain links TRBV19 to TRBJ2-2; the match to TRBD2 covers 7 bases. CDR1 and CDR2 (germline): LNHDA, SQIVND (reference sequence). The CDR3 contains 15 residues. The ends lost 5 bases at V and 5 bases at J; junction bases unmatched: 8. The CDR3 sequence: CASSDLADRTGELFF. CDR3 bases: TGTGCCAGTAGTGACCTAGCGGATAGGACCGGGGAGCTGTTTTTT.

The rearrangement links TRBV7-2 to TRBJ2-7; TRBD2 aligns across 13 bases. CDR3 length: 17 amino acids. CDR1 SGHTA and CDR2 FQGNSA come from the germline V gene. V lost 5 bases and J lost 0; bases outside the gene matches: 7. The CDR3 sequence is CASSPGLAGTSSYEQYF. The CDR3 coding sequence is TGTGCCAGCAGCCCGGGACTAGCGGGGACTAGCTCCTACGAGCAGTACTTC.

The chain uses TRBV7-9 and TRBJ1-2; 10 nucleotides align to TRBD1. V lost 0 bases to trimming and J lost 6 bases; unmatched junction nucleotides: 4. The CDR3 extends over 15 amino acids. Germline CDR1 and CDR2: SEHNR and FQNEAQ (reference sequence). The CDR3 DNA is TGTGCCAGCAGCTTAGCAGGACAGGGGGGAGATGGCTACACCTTC. Its protein is CASSLAGQGGDGYTF.

V gene TRBV9 combines with J gene TRBJ2-5; D gene unclear. V was cut by 0 bases and J by 1 base, with 13 bases left in between. Looked up from germline, CDR1 is SGDLS and CDR2 is YYNGEE. The CDR3 covers 16 residues. The CDR3 loop reads CASSVEETIFQETQYF. In nucleotides, the CDR3 is TGTGCCAGCAGCGTAGAAGAGACAATTTTCCAAGAGACCCAGTACTTC. The variable domain in full, completed from reference TRBV9 and TRBJ2-5, reads DSGVTQTPKHLITATGQRVTLRCSPRSGDLSVYWYQQSLDQGLQFLIQYYNGEERAKGNILERFSAQQFPDLHSELNLSSLELGDSALYFCASSVEETIFQETQYFGPGTRLLVL.

The V and J genes are TRBV7-9 and TRBJ1-2; no definite D call. The CDR3 loop spans 12 amino acids. Germline V lookup: CDR1 SEHNR, CDR2 FQNEAQ (reference sequence). Trimming removed 11 bases from V and 4 bases from J, with 14 bases in between. The CDR3 sequence: CAGGPGGYGYTF. The CDR3 DNA reads as TGTGCCGGCGGCCCCGGAGGCTATGGCTACACCTTC.